This is a list of T cell receptor beta chains from one sample in a study of T cell responses to AZD1222 COVID-19 vaccine. TCRdb's copy holds only in-frame clones and misses some; the assay was immunoSEQ multiplex PCR. The sample records 150,000 to 200,000 clones, around 87% being singletons. Sequenced material: peripheral blood, taken on day 0 of MenACWY control vaccination. These receptor sequences come from an adult in good health. Each CDR3 is given without its conserved first and last residue.

>TRBJ2-1|TRBV19
ASSMRQQGGRQF
>TRBJ2-2|TRBV3-1/TRBV3-2
ASNRAGFTGELF
>TRBJ2-5|TRBV18
ASSLSGTGETQY
>TRBJ1-5|TRBV7-2
ASSLGQFSNQPQH
>TRBJ2-1|TRBV24-1
ATSDFGPGGTYNEQF
>TRBJ2-2|TRBV2
ASRADRAPNTGELF
>TRBJ1-5|TRBV9
ASSVESGLQPQH
>TRBJ1-1|TRBV27
ASSRSGRGDTEAF
>TRBJ1-5|TRBV28
ASSLGALTVPGDQPQH
>TRBJ2-5|TRBV27
ASKRLADQETQY
>TRBJ1-2|TRBV27
ASSLSGAQIGYT
>TRBJ1-4|TRBV7-9
ASSLSGTIPRKLF
>TRBJ1-5|TRBV5-8
ASSFNIDSLSNQPQH
>TRBJ1-1|TRBV5-1
ASSRDSSLAEAF
>TRBJ2-6|TRBV3-1/TRBV3-2
ASSRVLSGANVLT
>TRBJ2-5|TRBV6-1
ASSEGAGASVVTQY
>TRBJ2-7|TRBV3-1/TRBV3-2
ASSPRRAGVYEQY
>TRBJ2-1|TRBV6-4
ASSALTSGGHNEQF
>TRBJ1-5|TRBV6-2/TRBV6-3
ASSYLGPRGNQPQH
>TRBJ2-1|TRBV4-2
ASSQDFGEGSGEQF
>TRBJ1-4|TRBV6-5
ASMRTANEKLF
>TRBJ2-3|TRBV19
ASGLAGTDTQY
>TRBJ2-7|TRBV2
AVPGQGVDEQY
>TRBJ2-5|TRBV19
ATRKFGRETQY
>TRBJ2-1|TRBV4-1
ASSQETGLAIPYNEQF
>TRBJ2-2|TRBV4-1
ASSQGGQGGSTGELF
>TRBJ1-4|TRBV7-9
ASSLGGGEGANEKLF
>TRBJ2-7|TRBV27
ASRSTGLKSNEQY
>TRBJ1-5|TRBV6-5
ASKRGNQPQH
>TRBJ2-7|TRBV27
ASSLAGQGSYEQY
>TRBJ2-1|TRBV28
ASSPPRTYEQF
>TRBJ1-5|TRBV9
ASSVDGINQPQH
>TRBJ1-2|TRBV2
ASSTGQGTYGYT
>TRBJ1-5|TRBV15
ATSSPGSSNQPQH
>TRBJ1-3|TRBV27
ASSPLWTVGNTIY
>TRBJ1-6|TRBV7-9
ASSPPGTRLNSPLH
>TRBJ1-3|TRBV30
AWSVPGQGLNTIY
>TRBJ2-1|TRBV7-8
ASSPGGDWSYNEQF
>TRBJ2-2|TRBV29-1
SVGGFGTETGELF
>TRBJ1-3|TRBV28
ASSLAGRGNTIY
>TRBJ1-5|TRBV7-8
ASSLAQGPGQPQH
>TRBJ2-3|TRBV5-1
ASSPRLAGADTQY
>TRBJ1-2|TRBV10-3
AISESGREVRGGGYT
>TRBJ2-5|TRBV9
ASSADRDNQETQY
>TRBJ1-2|TRBV19
ASSRILGYGYT
>TRBJ2-5|TRBV29-1
SERPRAQETQY
>TRBJ2-7|TRBV10-1
ASTVSSSYEQY
>TRBJ2-2|TRBV28
ASSYVAGELF
>TRBJ1-2|TRBV6-5
ASTRGNNNYGYT
>TRBJ2-3|TRBV5-1
ASSLATRNGDTQY
>TRBJ1-1|TRBV27
ASSFRSPSGRNTEAF
>TRBJ1-4|TRBV27
ASSSGGQLGEKLF
>TRBJ2-2|TRBV9
ASSVGPEDPNTGELF
>TRBJ2-3|TRBV24-1
ATSGVSGTDTQY
>TRBJ2-6|TRBV19
ATWRGSGANVLT